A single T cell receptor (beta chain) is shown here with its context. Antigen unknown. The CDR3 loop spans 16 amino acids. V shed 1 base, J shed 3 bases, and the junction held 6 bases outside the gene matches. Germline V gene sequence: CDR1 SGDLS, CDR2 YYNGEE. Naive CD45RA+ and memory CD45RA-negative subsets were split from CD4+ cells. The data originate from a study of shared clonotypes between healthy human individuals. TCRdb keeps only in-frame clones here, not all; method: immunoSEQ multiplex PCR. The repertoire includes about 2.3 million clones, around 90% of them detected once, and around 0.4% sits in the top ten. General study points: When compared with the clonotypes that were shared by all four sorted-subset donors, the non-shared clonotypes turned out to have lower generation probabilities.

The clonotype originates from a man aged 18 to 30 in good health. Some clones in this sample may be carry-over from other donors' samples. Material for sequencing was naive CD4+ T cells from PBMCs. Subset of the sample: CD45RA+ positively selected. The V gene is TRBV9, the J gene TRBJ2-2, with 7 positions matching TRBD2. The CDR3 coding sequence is TGTGCCAGCAGCGTAAGTGGGAGGGCCGACACCGGGGAGCTGTTTTTT. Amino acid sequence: CASSVSGRADTGELFF.